Below, 10 T cell receptor beta chains from the same sample are listed, as sequenced in a study of T cell responses to AZD1222 COVID-19 vaccine (dated by TCRdb to the early 2020s). What the time point label conveys for this sample: baseline before first vaccination. Library preparation employed the immunoSEQ multiplex PCR assay. TCRdb mirrors the immuneACCESS table, restricted to in-frame sequences. Some clones are absent from its copies; in checked studies, under half trace to an unresolved V gene, and the reason for the others is unknown. The sample includes about 110,000 clones, with around 84% observed a single time. The ten largest clonotypes hold 3% to 4% of the sample. Sequenced here: peripheral blood, sampled on day 0 of AZD1222 vaccination. The receptors stem from an adult in good health.

The chain has TRBV9 and TRBJ1-4; no reliable D call. The V gene's germline CDR1 is SGDLS and CDR2 YYNGEE. V was trimmed by 1 base and J by 7 bases, leaving 11 bases between them. The CDR3 totals 14 residues. The CDR3 reads CASSVNPGAEKLFF. Written as DNA, the CDR3 is TGTGCCAGCAGCGTAAATCCGGGAGCTGAAAAACTGTTTTTT.

This chain links TRBV5-1 with TRBJ2-1, with TRBD1 matching 8 bases. This CDR3 spans 16 amino acids. CDR1 and CDR2 from the germline V gene are SGHRS and YFSETQ. The ends lost 4 bases at V and 4 bases at J; junction bases unmatched: 10. The CDR3 loop reads CASSTGQGGFYNEQFF. The CDR3 region has the DNA TGCGCCAGCAGCACCGGACAGGGAGGATTTTACAATGAGCAGTTCTTC.

The chain uses TRBV15 and TRBJ1-4; no clear D gene. The CDR3 consists of 12 residues. In germline, CDR1 is LNHNV, CDR2 YYDKDF (reference sequence). The V end lost 6 bases, the J end lost 10 bases, and 12 bases lay between the germline ends. The CDR3 nucleotides read TGTGCCACCAGGCGAGACACGGGAAAACTGTTTTTT. Translating gives CATRRDTGKLFF. Complete variable domain (other parts from reference TRBV15 and TRBJ1-4): DAMVIQNPRYQVTQFGKPVTLSCSQTLNHNVMYWYQQKSSQAPKLLFHYYDKDFNNEADTPDNFQSRRPNTSFCFLDIRSPGLGDTAMYLCATRRDTGKLFFGSGTQLSVL.

This rearrangement joins TRBV19 to TRBJ1-1; 7 positions agree with TRBD1. The CDR3 contains 14 residues. From germline, CDR1 is LNHDA and CDR2 SQIVND (reference sequence). With V trimmed by 5 bases and J by 3 bases, 6 bases remained unmatched. The CDR3 loop is CASSPYRGHTEAFF. The CDR3 DNA sequence: TGTGCCAGTAGTCCGTACAGGGGCCACACTGAAGCTTTCTTT.

The chain is built from TRBV5-4 and TRBJ1-2; D perhaps matches TRBD1 (6 bases). V was pared by 1 base and J by 3 bases, with 10 bases between. Germline V gives CDR1 SGHNT, CDR2 YYREEE (reference sequence). The length of the CDR3 is 14 residues. The CDR3 DNA reads as TGTGCCAGCAGCTTGCAGGGGTTGGACTATGGCTACACCTTC. Residues: CASSLQGLDYGYTF.

The chain joins TRBV30 to TRBJ1-2, with a tentative D call TRBD1 (6 bases). Between the trimmed V and J ends, which lost 3 bases and 3 bases, there was a span of 11 bases. The CDR3 sequence is 13 residues long. The V gene's germline CDR1 is GTSNPN and CDR2 SVGIG (reference sequence). CDR3 DNA sequence: TGTGCCTGGAGCGGGGGCTGGGACTATGGCTACACCTTC. Amino acids: CAWSGGWDYGYTF.

The chain recombines TRBV24-1 with TRBJ2-7; D remains ambiguous. The germline CDR1 and CDR2 sequences are KGHDR and SFDVKD. This CDR3 region has 15 residues. Deletions cut 10 bases from V and 9 bases from J, with 27 bases between. The CDR3, as DNA: TGTGCCACTCGTGAGACCAGGCGACTTCCTAGTGGGCAGTACTTC. Amino acids: CATRETRRLPSGQYF.

The sample holds one count of this clone. The rearrangement uses TRBV6-5 and TRBJ1-2; D is perhaps TRBD1 (6 bases). The CDR3 runs 13 residues. Trimming removed 2 bases at V and 2 bases at J, with 6 bases between. The germline V gene has CDR1 MNHEY and CDR2 SVGAGI. The CDR3 region is CASSYQGNYGYTF. For the CDR3, the DNA is TGTGCCAGCAGTTACCAGGGGAACTATGGCTACACCTTC.

This chain joins TRBV5-1 and TRBJ1-2, with a tentative D call TRBD1 (6 bases). The CDR3 contains 14 residues. V was clipped by 0 bases and J by 4 bases, with 10 bases between them. Germline values: CDR1 SGHRS, CDR2 YFSETQ. Here the CDR3 DNA reads TGCGCCAGCAGCTTGGGGACAGCAGTCTATGGCTACACCTTC. Amino acid sequence: CASSLGTAVYGYTF.

The chain is built from TRBV10-2 and TRBJ1-2; TRBD1 matches at 10 bases. The ends lost 7 bases at V and 3 bases at J; junction bases unmatched: 8. CDR1 and CDR2 (germline): WSHSY, SAAADI. The CDR3 is 15 amino acids. The CDR3 is CASTPDRGRDYGYTF. CDR3 DNA sequence: TGCGCCAGCACCCCCGACAGGGGGCGCGACTATGGCTACACCTTC.